These 11 T cell receptor beta chains came from one sample sequenced in a study of T cells in Graves' hyperthyroidism and ophthalmopathy. The investigators amplified TCR beta CDR3 regions from RNA transcripts. HTBI primers were employed in a first-round RT-PCR of the TCR CDR3. Via MiXCR, TCRdb re-called the multiplex PCR reads, giving one row per CDR3 protein. In the table there are 390,000 or so distinct CDR3 sequences, roughly 14% of which are singletons. The material sequenced was blood. These receptors all stem from a man aged 18 to 29 with Graves' ophthalmopathy.

V gene TRBV12-3 or TRBV12-4 combines with J gene TRBJ1-2; TRBD1 aligns across 7 bases. V lost 6 bases to trimming and J lost 8 bases; unmatched junction nucleotides: 9. This CDR3 region has 13 residues. The CDR3 region is CASRVTGEEGYTF. As DNA, the CDR3 is TGTGCCAGCAGGGTTACAGGGGAAGAGGGCTACACCTTC.

There are many counts of this clonotype. The rearrangement links TRBV27 to TRBJ1-5, with 7 bases matching TRBD1. Germline trimming cut 5 bases from V and 2 bases from J; bases unmatched to any gene: 6. Germline CDR1 is MNHEY and CDR2 is SMNVEV (reference sequence). This CDR3 is 15 amino acids long. This CDR3 reads CASSPGTARNQPQHF. CDR3 nucleotides: TGTGCCAGCAGTCCAGGGACAGCCCGCAATCAGCCCCAGCATTTT.

At least ten counts were recorded for this clonotype. CDR3 region: CSVRQGTEAFF. CDR3 in DNA: TGCAGCGTGCGACAGGGAACTGAAGCTTTCTTT. The chain employs TRBV29-1 and TRBJ1-1; 7 bases are a match to TRBD1. The germline CDR1 and CDR2 sequences are SQVTM and ANQGSEA. The CDR3 length is 11 residues. J lost 5 bases, V lost 6 bases, and 3 bases had no gene match. Combining the CDR3 with reference TRBV29-1 and TRBJ1-1 gives the whole variable domain SAVISQKPSRDICQRGTSLTIQCQVDSQVTMMFWYRQQPGQSLTLIATANQGSEATYESGFVIDKFPISRPNLTFSTLTVSNMSPEDSSIYLCSVRQGTEAFFGQGTRLTVV.

This clonotype has at least ten counts. The V gene is TRBV7-9, the J gene TRBJ2-1; perhaps TRBD1 as D (5 bases). The germline V and J ends were trimmed by 0 bases and 8 bases, with 11 bases remaining between them. The germline CDR1 and CDR2 sequences are SEHNR and FQNEAQ (reference sequence). The CDR3 spans 14 residues. CDR3 in DNA: TGTGCCAGCAGCTTAGCCCAGGGTGAGCATGAGCAGTTCTTC. This translates into CASSLAQGEHEQFF.

This clonotype was seen ten or more times. This chain links TRBV20-1 with TRBJ1-1, with a weak D call TRBD1 (5 bases). This CDR3 comprises 19 residues. Per the germline V gene, CDR1 is DFQATT and CDR2 is SNEGSKA (reference sequence). V was clipped by 0 bases and J by 1 base, with 24 bases between them. CDR3 region: CSARDRHKRGIRWNTEAFF. The CDR3 region has the DNA TGCAGTGCTAGAGATCGCCATAAGAGGGGAATTAGATGGAACACTGAAGCTTTCTTT.

This clonotype showed up many times. The chain couples TRBV7-8 to TRBJ2-1, with D possibly TRBD1 on 6 matching bases. The V and J ends lost 2 bases and 12 bases respectively, with 11 bases between them. Germline CDR1 SGHVS, CDR2 FQNEAQ. The CDR3 length is 12 residues. The CDR3 DNA reads as TGTGCCAGCAGCTTACCACAGGGCGGGCAGTTCTTC. This translates into CASSLPQGGQFF.

The chain recombines TRBV5-1 with TRBJ1-2; TRBD1 matches at 8 bases. Per the germline V gene, CDR1 is SGHRS and CDR2 is YFSETQ. The CDR3 runs 15 residues. The junction had 7 bases not matched to a gene; V was cut back by 0 bases and J by 6 bases. DNA of the CDR3: TGCGCCAGCAGCTTGGAATTCGGGACAGGTGATGGCTACACCTTC. Translation gives CASSLEFGTGDGYTF.

This clonotype was detected only once. This rearrangement joins TRBV12-3 or TRBV12-4 to TRBJ1-1; 7 bases line up with TRBD1. After removal of 6 bases from V and 5 bases from J, the junction contained 9 bases not matched to a gene. The CDR3 length is 14 residues. CDR3 amino acids: CASRGDPGGTEAFF. Here the CDR3 DNA reads TGTGCCAGCAGGGGGGACCCAGGGGGGACTGAAGCTTTCTTT.

This clonotype showed up many times. For the CDR3, the DNA is TGCGCCAGCAGCCCTTTTTACGGGGGCACTGAAGCTTTCTTT. It yields the protein CASSPFYGGTEAFF. The genes are TRBV5-1 and TRBJ1-1, with D possibly TRBD1 on 5 matching bases. CDR1 is SGHRS, CDR2 YFSETQ, per germline. CDR3 length equals 14 residues. The germline V and J ends were trimmed by 4 bases and 4 bases, with 14 bases remaining between them.

In this sample, this clonotype turned up many times. The V gene is TRBV7-9, the J gene TRBJ1-1; no clear D gene. In germline, CDR1 is SEHNR, CDR2 FQNEAQ (reference sequence). CDR3 length equals 15 residues. V was trimmed by 0 bases and J by 4 bases, leaving 12 bases between them. CDR3 nucleotides: TGTGCCAGCAGCTTAGCGCCTGAAGAGGGCACTGAAGCTTTCTTT. Translation: CASSLAPEEGTEAFF.

This clonotype showed up many times. The V call is TRBV7-2, the J call TRBJ1-5; no reliable D call. The germline V gene encodes CDR1 SGHTA and CDR2 FQGNSA. V was pared by 5 bases and J by 3 bases, with 11 bases between. The CDR3 spans 14 residues. This CDR3 is CASSPFGPNQPQHF. The DNA for the CDR3 is TGTGCCAGCAGCCCGTTTGGTCCCAATCAGCCCCAGCATTTT. Full variable domain (remainder filled in from reference TRBV7-2 and TRBJ1-5): GAGVSQSPSNKVTEKGKDVELRCDPISGHTALYWYRQSLGQGLEFLIYFQGNSAPDKSGLPSDRFSAERTGGSVSTLTIQRTQQEDSAVYLCASSPFGPNQPQHFGDGTRLSIL.